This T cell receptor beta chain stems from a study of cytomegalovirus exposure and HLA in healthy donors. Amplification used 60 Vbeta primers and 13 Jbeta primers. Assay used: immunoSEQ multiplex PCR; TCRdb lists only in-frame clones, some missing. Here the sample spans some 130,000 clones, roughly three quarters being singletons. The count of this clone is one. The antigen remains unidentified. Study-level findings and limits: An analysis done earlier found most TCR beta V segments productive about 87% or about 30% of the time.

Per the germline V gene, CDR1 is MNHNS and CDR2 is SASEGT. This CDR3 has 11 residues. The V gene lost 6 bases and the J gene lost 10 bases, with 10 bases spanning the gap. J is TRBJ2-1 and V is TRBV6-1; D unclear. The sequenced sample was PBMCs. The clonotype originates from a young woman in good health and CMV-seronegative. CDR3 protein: CASRDLVEQFF. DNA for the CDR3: TGTGCCAGCAGGGATCTAGTCGAGCAGTTCTTC.